This is a list of T cell receptor beta chains from one sample in a study of long-term antiretroviral therapy in people with HIV. Method: immunoSEQ multiplex PCR; TCRdb's copy keeps in-frame clones and lacks some. The sample has about 38,000 clones, roughly 76% seen once. The source was unsorted PBMCs, collected 1.5 years after starting antiretroviral therapy. The receptors come from a man aged 18 to 30 with HIV. Each CDR3 is given with its conserved first and last residue. The order of the fields is J gene, clone size, D gene, V gene, CDR3 protein, CDR3 DNA. A D gene is named only where the DNA matches it firmly. Size tells how often a clone was seen (once, few, many) or the class of an expanded clone, and some rows leave it out.

j_gene: TRBJ2-2
abundance: NA
d_gene: NA
v_gene: TRBV6-5
CDR3aa: CASSLGALSTGELFF
CDR3nt: TGTGCCAGCAGTTTGGGGGCCTTGAGCACCGGGGAGCTGTTTTTT

j_gene: TRBJ1-1
abundance: NA
d_gene: NA
v_gene: TRBV19
CDR3aa: CASTEDRRTEAFF
CDR3nt: TGTGCCAGTACCGAAGACAGGCGCACTGAAGCTTTCTTT

j_gene: TRBJ2-7
abundance: once
d_gene: NA
v_gene: TRBV11-2
CDR3aa: CASSLGSPYF
CDR3nt: TGTGCCAGCAGCTTAGGTAGTCCGTACTTC

j_gene: TRBJ2-1
abundance: NA
d_gene: NA
v_gene: TRBV4-1
CDR3aa: CASSPIGGLYNEQFF
CDR3nt: TGCGCCAGCAGCCCTATCGGCGGCCTCTACAATGAGCAGTTCTTC

j_gene: TRBJ1-2
abundance: NA
d_gene: NA
v_gene: TRBV29-1
CDR3aa: CSVEWGIYGYTF
CDR3nt: TGCAGCGTTGAATGGGGGATCTATGGCTACACCTTC

j_gene: TRBJ1-5
abundance: NA
d_gene: NA
v_gene: TRBV6-6
CDR3aa: CASTSQGERNQPQHF
CDR3nt: TGTGCCAGCACCTCTCAGGGCGAGCGCAATCAGCCCCAGCATTTT

j_gene: TRBJ2-1
abundance: NA
d_gene: NA
v_gene: TRBV19
CDR3aa: CASSIEPSQHNEQFF
CDR3nt: TGTGCCAGTAGTATAGAACCCAGCCAGCACAATGAGCAGTTCTTC

j_gene: TRBJ2-3
abundance: NA
d_gene: NA
v_gene: TRBV29-1
CDR3aa: CSVERATDTQYF
CDR3nt: TGCAGCGTTGAGAGGGCTACAGATACGCAGTATTTT

j_gene: TRBJ1-2
abundance: NA
d_gene: NA
v_gene: TRBV27
CDR3aa: CASSLTGALALYGYTF
CDR3nt: TGTGCCAGCAGTTTGACAGGTGCCCTAGCCCTCTATGGCTACACCTTC

j_gene: TRBJ1-4
abundance: few
d_gene: NA
v_gene: TRBV4-3
CDR3aa: CASSQDWTIDEKLFF
CDR3nt: TGCGCCAGCAGCCAAGATTGGACAATCGATGAAAAACTGTTTTTT

j_gene: TRBJ1-2
abundance: NA
d_gene: NA
v_gene: TRBV14
CDR3aa: CASSQTRTFYGYTF
CDR3nt: TGTGCCAGCAGCCAAACGAGGACCTTCTATGGCTACACCTTC

j_gene: TRBJ2-7
abundance: NA
d_gene: NA
v_gene: TRBV18
CDR3aa: CASSPEQNSYEQYF
CDR3nt: TGTGCCAGCTCACCAGAACAGAACTCCTACGAGCAGTACTTC

j_gene: TRBJ1-1
abundance: NA
d_gene: NA
v_gene: TRBV19
CDR3aa: CASQQGWTEAFF
CDR3nt: TGTGCCAGTCAGCAGGGGTGGACTGAAGCTTTCTTT

j_gene: TRBJ1-5
abundance: few
d_gene: TRBD1
v_gene: TRBV19
CDR3aa: CASSIGRQGGQPQHF
CDR3nt: TGTGCCAGTAGTATAGGGCGGCAGGGGGGTCAGCCCCAGCATTTT

j_gene: TRBJ2-7
abundance: few
d_gene: TRBD2
v_gene: TRBV18
CDR3aa: CASSPTSGRALEQYF
CDR3nt: TGTGCCAGCTCACCCACTAGCGGGAGGGCTCTCGAGCAGTACTTC

j_gene: TRBJ1-4
abundance: NA
d_gene: TRBD1
v_gene: TRBV5-6
CDR3aa: CASSLPTGGANEKLFF
CDR3nt: TGTGCCAGCAGCCTCCCGACAGGGGGGGCTAATGAAAAACTGTTTTTT

j_gene: TRBJ1-5
abundance: NA
d_gene: NA
v_gene: TRBV18
CDR3aa: CASSPENQPQHF
CDR3nt: TGTGCCAGCTCACCGGAGAACCAGCCCCAGCATTTT

j_gene: TRBJ1-1
abundance: NA
d_gene: NA
v_gene: TRBV4-2
CDR3aa: CASSQVGDTNTEAFF
CDR3nt: TGTGCCAGCAGCCAAGTAGGGGACACGAACACTGAAGCTTTCTTT

j_gene: TRBJ2-5
abundance: few
d_gene: NA
v_gene: TRBV10-1
CDR3aa: CASSPNRDQGTQYF
CDR3nt: TGCGCCAGCAGCCCCAACAGGGATCAAGGGACCCAGTACTTC

j_gene: TRBJ2-7
abundance: NA
d_gene: NA
v_gene: TRBV5-6
CDR3aa: CASSLIGRDYEQYF
CDR3nt: TGTGCCAGCAGCTTGATTGGCAGGGACTACGAGCAGTACTTC

j_gene: TRBJ2-3
abundance: NA
d_gene: NA
v_gene: TRBV30
CDR3aa: CAWSDKSSDTQYF
CDR3nt: TGTGCCTGGAGTGATAAGAGCTCTGATACGCAGTATTTT

j_gene: TRBJ1-3
abundance: NA
d_gene: NA
v_gene: TRBV6-6
CDR3aa: CASAGGQTGNRNTIYF
CDR3nt: TGTGCTTCTGCCGGTGGGCAAACAGGGAACCGAAACACCATATATTTT

j_gene: TRBJ1-2
abundance: once
d_gene: TRBD1
v_gene: TRBV5-1
CDR3aa: CASSLDATGGFIYGYTF
CDR3nt: TGCGCCAGCAGCTTGGACGCGACAGGGGGCTTCATCTATGGCTACACCTTC

j_gene: TRBJ2-3
abundance: NA
d_gene: TRBD2
v_gene: TRBV11-3
CDR3aa: CASSARGGADTQYF
CDR3nt: TGTGCCAGCAGCGCCCGGGGGGGAGCAGATACGCAGTATTTT

j_gene: TRBJ1-3
abundance: NA
d_gene: NA
v_gene: TRBV5-6
CDR3aa: CASSIRGPGNTIYF
CDR3nt: TGTGCCAGCAGCATTCGGGGGCCTGGAAACACCATATATTTT

j_gene: TRBJ2-2
abundance: NA
d_gene: NA
v_gene: TRBV7-2
CDR3aa: CASSLGSGQPNTGELFF
CDR3nt: TGTGCCAGCAGCTTAGGCTCTGGACAACCAAACACCGGGGAGCTGTTTTTT

j_gene: TRBJ2-4
abundance: NA
d_gene: NA
v_gene: TRBV19
CDR3aa: CASSMNPNIQYF
CDR3nt: TGTGCCAGTAGTATGAACCCTAACATTCAGTACTTC

j_gene: TRBJ2-1
abundance: NA
d_gene: NA
v_gene: TRBV4-1
CDR3aa: CASSQDSTGALSNEQFF
CDR3nt: TGCGCCAGCAGCCAAGATTCGACGGGGGCCCTCAGCAATGAGCAGTTCTTC

j_gene: TRBJ1-5
abundance: NA
d_gene: NA
v_gene: TRBV27
CDR3aa: CASARDGSNQPQHF
CDR3nt: TGTGCCAGCGCCCGGGATGGAAGCAATCAGCCCCAGCATTTT

j_gene: TRBJ2-2
abundance: NA
d_gene: TRBD2
v_gene: TRBV5-1
CDR3aa: CASSLIAGGTGELFF
CDR3nt: TGCGCCAGCAGCTTAATAGCGGGCGGGACCGGGGAGCTGTTTTTT

j_gene: TRBJ1-5
abundance: NA
d_gene: NA
v_gene: TRBV19
CDR3aa: CASMKEGTINQPQHF
CDR3nt: TGTGCCAGTATGAAGGAGGGGACCATCAATCAGCCCCAGCATTTT

j_gene: TRBJ2-1
abundance: NA
d_gene: NA
v_gene: TRBV7-9
CDR3aa: CASNKQGAHPYNEQFF
CDR3nt: TGTGCCAGCAACAAACAAGGGGCCCACCCCTACAATGAGCAGTTCTTC

j_gene: TRBJ2-6
abundance: NA
d_gene: TRBD2
v_gene: TRBV5-1
CDR3aa: CASSLRTSRGDSGANVLTF
CDR3nt: TGCGCCAGCAGCTTGCGGACTAGCCGCGGGGACTCTGGGGCCAACGTCCTGACTTTC

j_gene: TRBJ2-7
abundance: NA
d_gene: TRBD2
v_gene: TRBV5-4
CDR3aa: CASSPQGSTSGLYEQYF
CDR3nt: TGTGCCAGCAGCCCCCAAGGGAGCACTAGCGGACTCTACGAGCAGTACTTC

j_gene: TRBJ2-3
abundance: NA
d_gene: TRBD2
v_gene: TRBV7-2
CDR3aa: CASSLAGGPRTDTQYF
CDR3nt: TGTGCCAGCAGCTTAGCGGGAGGGCCTCGGACAGATACGCAGTATTTT

j_gene: TRBJ2-3
abundance: NA
d_gene: TRBD2
v_gene: TRBV5-1
CDR3aa: CASSTTSGRASADTQYF
CDR3nt: TGCGCCAGCAGCACGACTAGCGGGAGGGCCAGTGCAGATACGCAGTATTTT

j_gene: TRBJ2-7
abundance: NA
d_gene: NA
v_gene: TRBV5-6
CDR3aa: CASSLRPSSYEQYF
CDR3nt: TGTGCCAGCAGCTTGAGGCCGAGCTCCTACGAGCAGTACTTC

j_gene: TRBJ2-3
abundance: NA
d_gene: NA
v_gene: TRBV5-1
CDR3aa: CASSLGIGDTQYF
CDR3nt: TGCGCCAGCAGCCTGGGGATCGGGGATACGCAGTATTTT

j_gene: TRBJ2-7
abundance: NA
d_gene: NA
v_gene: TRBV5-1
CDR3aa: CASSLDGSYEQYF
CDR3nt: TGCGCCAGCAGCTTGGACGGTTCCTACGAGCAGTACTTC

j_gene: TRBJ1-4
abundance: NA
d_gene: NA
v_gene: TRBV11-3
CDR3aa: CASSLQLTNEKLFF
CDR3nt: TGTGCCAGCAGTCTACAGCTAACTAATGAAAAACTGTTTTTT

j_gene: TRBJ1-4
abundance: NA
d_gene: NA
v_gene: TRBV29-1
CDR3aa: CSVTGPINEKLFF
CDR3nt: TGCAGCGTTACGGGACCGATTAATGAAAAACTGTTTTTT

j_gene: TRBJ2-1
abundance: few
d_gene: NA
v_gene: TRBV9
CDR3aa: CASSVETVHGDEQFF
CDR3nt: TGTGCCAGCAGCGTAGAGACAGTGCATGGGGATGAGCAGTTCTTC

j_gene: TRBJ2-2
abundance: NA
d_gene: TRBD1
v_gene: TRBV2
CDR3aa: CASSGQGLDTGELFF
CDR3nt: TGTGCCAGCAGTGGACAGGGCCTGGACACCGGGGAGCTGTTTTTT

j_gene: TRBJ1-2
abundance: NA
d_gene: TRBD1
v_gene: TRBV2
CDR3aa: CASSETWGADRGLDGYTF
CDR3nt: TGTGCCAGCAGTGAGACATGGGGGGCGGACAGGGGGCTGGATGGCTACACCTTC

j_gene: TRBJ2-7
abundance: NA
d_gene: TRBD2
v_gene: TRBV7-2
CDR3aa: CASSPGGGRVEQYF
CDR3nt: TGTGCCAGCAGCCCAGGAGGCGGGAGGGTTGAGCAGTACTTC

j_gene: TRBJ1-3
abundance: NA
d_gene: TRBD1
v_gene: TRBV4-3
CDR3aa: CASTPDRAGNTIYF
CDR3nt: TGCGCCAGCACCCCAGACAGGGCTGGAAACACCATATATTTT

j_gene: TRBJ1-2
abundance: once
d_gene: NA
v_gene: TRBV7-2
CDR3aa: CASSPRPGIGGYGYTF
CDR3nt: TGTGCCAGCAGTCCCCGGCCAGGGATCGGGGGCTATGGCTACACCTTC

j_gene: TRBJ2-5
abundance: NA
d_gene: NA
v_gene: TRBV18
CDR3aa: CASSPRSRDGETQYF
CDR3nt: TGTGCCAGCTCACCAAGGTCGCGGGATGGAGAGACCCAGTACTTC

j_gene: TRBJ2-7
abundance: few
d_gene: TRBD2
v_gene: TRBV11-2
CDR3aa: CASRESGSYEQYF
CDR3nt: TGTGCCAGCAGGGAGAGCGGGAGTTACGAGCAGTACTTC

j_gene: TRBJ2-7
abundance: NA
d_gene: TRBD1
v_gene: TRBV6-5
CDR3aa: CASRRTGGYEQYF
CDR3nt: TGTGCCAGCAGGAGGACAGGGGGCTACGAGCAGTACTTC

j_gene: TRBJ2-2
abundance: NA
d_gene: NA
v_gene: TRBV5-1
CDR3aa: CASSSAGLGTGELFF
CDR3nt: TGCGCCAGCAGCTCGGCGGGGCTGGGCACCGGGGAGCTGTTTTTT